This TCR beta chain was sequenced for a study of beta chain features in type 1 diabetes (dated 2018 in TCRdb). At the level of the whole study: Mean age, gender distribution, total cell number and subset yield did not differ between patients and healthy donors. A total of about 110,000,000 sorted cells were examined across all samples, and a strong correlation was observed between cell number per subset and RNA yield. The study compared the TCRB repertoires of sorted circulating CD4+ T cell subsets in recently diagnosed type 1 diabetes patients with those in matched healthy donors. Regulatory and stem cell-like memory subsets were obtained from only 8 patients and roughly eight healthy donors, while naive and central memory subsets were obtained from all 30 or so donors. Study-wide findings and limitations: A moderate but significant shortening of TCRB CDR3 length was observed in type 1 diabetes patients in all four CD4+ subsets. Fewer insertions and more nucleotide deletions at VDJ recombination sites were observed in patients with type 1 diabetes, implying thymic rearrangement abnormalities. Because cDNA rather than genomic DNA was sequenced, highly expressing activated cells could have been over-represented, although no difference in activation and CD3 levels was found between groups. PCR might favor shorter templates, but patient and control samples were amplified and corrected together, so any skew would affect both groups equally. Because the HLA sub-analyses included only small numbers of individuals, any influence of HLA type on TCRB rearrangement was left unresolved. The naive, central memory and regulatory TCRB repertoires appeared to resemble one another more closely among patients than among healthy donors.

A single peripheral blood draw of 95 to 150 mL on average was collected from each donor into heparinised tubes. Naive, central memory, regulatory and stem cell-like memory CD4+ T cells were sorted on a BD FACSAria II using a panel including CD45RO, CCR7, CD25, CD127, CD95 and CD27. Purity was above 95% for every sorted population. PBMCs were isolated immediately by Lymphoprep density gradient centrifugation and stained directly without culture. So that batch effects would be minimized, each experiment stained and sorted samples in pairs, pairing one healthy donor with one patient. The germline V gene supplies CDR1 SGHTA and CDR2 FQGTGA. The CDR3 runs 13 residues from the cysteine to the phenylalanine. Only the CDR3 portion is preserved as DNA: 39 bases, with reading frame beginning at the first base. Between the V and J ends, shortened by 1 base and 5 bases respectively, the junction contains 7 bases.

With respect to this clone: This clone's antigen is unknown. One base away there is no much larger clone; base qualities are not given.

The entire amount of isolated RNA was reverse transcribed using the High Capacity cDNA Reverse Transcription Kit, so the sequenced TCRB transcripts were expressed ones. Survey-depth immunoSEQ sequencing was performed on stem cell-like memory T cell samples, with an average of around 970,000 total reads per sample. Sorted cells were lysed in RLT buffer, and RNA was extracted using DNase-treated RNeasy Micro or Mini kits according to cell number. Each cell subset was processed on its own to prevent cross-contamination, while patient and healthy donor samples were processed together. Using the immunoSEQ multiplex PCR, TCRB sequences were amplified from cDNA into 87-bp fragments spanning the CDR3 region. The amplicons were sequenced using the Illumina HiSeq platform. The published analysis was carried out like this. Synthetic template baselines were used to correct PCR bias computationally, reads within Hamming distance 2 were collapsed together, and singletons that could not be merged were discarded. Reads were aligned to IMGT to assign V, D and J genes, CDR3 length, and insertions or deletions at six rearrangement sites. Within each subset, clonotype counts were normalized to sorted cell number, and only after that were true diversity and Gini coefficients computed with the tcR R package. The overlap coefficient, calculated on TCRB nucleotide sequences, was used to quantify repertoire sharing. In its TCRdb copy, this immuneACCESS table keeps in-frame sequences only and misses some clones. Where compared with another copy, unresolved V genes explain less than half of these, and the others have no known cause. From that table come the V and J calls and clone size; the DNA was used to work out D and trimming. Counted in this sample were around 16,000 clones; under 80% of them appeared once. The top ten clones comprise around 0.8% of the sample.

Sequences were obtained from stem cell memory CD4+ T cells from blood. The cell subset or site tag for this specimen amounts to: stem cell-like memory CD4+ T cells. This chain is built from TRBV7-3 and TRBJ2-3, with the identity of the D gene unclear. The receptor was derived from a man aged 25-45 years with type 1 diabetes. This receptor carries the CDR3 CASSLSSQDTQYF. The DNA reads as follows: TGTGCCAGCAGCTTAAGTTCCCAAGATACGCAGTATTTT.